This T cell receptor (beta chain) was recovered during a study of blood T cells in healthy people across ages. This clonotype was observed at least ten times. Antigen unknown. Using a J-beta primer mix together with a sample-barcoded 5' primer, a second PCR was run for roughly 7 to 11 cycles. One entry per CDR3 protein, called by TCRdb with MiXCR from the 5' RACE reads. The sample consists of hundreds of thousands of distinct CDR3 sequences, 25% to 35% of them appearing once. There are 12 residues in the CDR3. CDR1 is MNHEY and CDR2 is SVGEGT in the germline V gene. V was pared by 6 bases and J by 6 bases, with 9 bases between. Donor samples were obtained from healthy Caucasian individuals from Russia, aged roughly 6 to 90. Study-wide findings and caveats: It was not possible, with unsorted PBMCs, to conclusively compare naive and antigen-experienced cells. Naive T cell percentage strongly correlated with TCR beta diversity.

The V gene is TRBV6-2 or TRBV6-3, the J gene TRBJ1-5; no firm D call. The receptor was isolated from a woman older than 75 in good health. Sequencing was done on a sample of blood. The CDR3: CASSLVGQPQHF. CDR3 in DNA: TGTGCCAGCAGCTTGGTGGGTCAGCCCCAGCATTTT.